The rows below give T cell receptor beta chains drawn from one sample of a study of blood T cells in healthy people across ages. MiXCR, run by TCRdb on the 5' RACE reads, gives a single entry per CDR3 protein. The repertoire consists of around 940,000 distinct CDR3 sequences, with roughly 51% occurring once and the leading ten covering over 20%. Sequencing was carried out using blood. The receptor set was obtained from an older woman in good health. Both conserved end residues are part of each CDR3. A D gene is named only where the DNA matches it firmly. Size is omitted from some rows. Given values are once, few, many or a class for expanded clones.

v_gene	j_gene	d_gene	abundance	CDR3nt	CDR3aa
TRBV30	TRBJ2-3	.	.	TGTGCCTGGAGTGTGGGGACCCCGGATACGCAGTATTTT	CAWSVGTPDTQYF
TRBV2	TRBJ2-4	TRBD2	.	TGTGCCAGCATGAAATCTGAGCGGGGGAGAAGGTACTTC	CASMKSERGRRYF
TRBV4-1	TRBJ2-7	.	few	TGCGCCAGCAGCCCCGTCACGACAGCGCTCGAGCAGTACTTC	CASSPVTTALEQYF
TRBV6-5	TRBJ1-1	TRBD1	.	TGTGCCAGCAGGACAGGGCCCCACACTGAAGCTTTCTTT	CASRTGPHTEAFF
TRBV18	TRBJ2-7	TRBD2	few	TGTGCCAGCTCACGGGAAGCGGGAGGGCCCTCCTACGAGCAGTACTTC	CASSREAGGPSYEQYF
TRBV27	TRBJ1-4	.	.	TGTGCCAGCAGTTTCTCCCAAGGGGGGGGATTGGAAAAACTGTTTTTT	CASSFSQGGGLEKLFF
TRBV4-1	TRBJ2-1	.	.	TGCGTCAGCAGCCAGCAGCGGGTCTCCTACAATGAGCAGTTCTTC	CVSSQQRVSYNEQFF
TRBV30	TRBJ2-1	TRBD2	.	TGTGCCTGGAGCCCTTCCGGGACTAGCGGGAGTTATGAGCAGTTCTTC	CAWSPSGTSGSYEQFF
TRBV27	TRBJ2-3	TRBD1	few	TGTGCCAGCAGTCCCCGGGACAGGGATGGAGATACGCAGTATTTT	CASSPRDRDGDTQYF
TRBV7-2	TRBJ1-1	.	.	TGTGCCAGCAGCTCCGGGGTACCGAACACTGAAGCTTTCTTT	CASSSGVPNTEAFF
TRBV4-1	TRBJ1-2	.	.	TGCGCCAGCAGCCTCAGTGGGGGCACTAACTATGGCCACACCTTC	CASSLSGGTNYGHTF
TRBV6-5	TRBJ2-7	.	few	TGTGCCAGCGGTAGGCAAGCCGAGCAGTACTTC	CASGRQAEQYF
TRBV27	TRBJ2-7	.	few	TGTGCCAGCAGCCCAACAAAAGGCCGACAGGTTTTCGAGCAGTACTTC	CASSPTKGRQVFEQYF
TRBV15	TRBJ1-5	TRBD1	.	TGTGCCACCAGCACCGACAGGGCTGGGCAGCCCCAGCATTTT	CATSTDRAGQPQHF
TRBV10-1	TRBJ2-7	.	.	TGCGCCAGCAGTGAACAGGGGACTCTTGGCGAGCAGTACTTC	CASSEQGTLGEQYF
TRBV29-1	TRBJ2-1	.	.	TGCAGCGTTGGAGCGGAGTCCAATGAGCAGTTCTTC	CSVGAESNEQFF
TRBV12-3/TRBV12-4	TRBJ2-3	TRBD1	.	TGTGCCAGCAGACCGGGACAGCGAGCAGATACGCAGTATTTT	CASRPGQRADTQYF
TRBV28	TRBJ1-2	.	.	TGTGCCAGCAGTTGGATGGGTCAGGCAAACACCTTC	CASSWMGQANTF
TRBV4-3	TRBJ2-7	.	.	TGCGCCAGCAGCCAAGATCGGATTAGCCTCTCCTACGAGCAGTACTTC	CASSQDRISLSYEQYF
TRBV30	TRBJ1-1	.	.	TGTGCCTGGATTGGGGAGGGGACTGAAGCTTTCTTT	CAWIGEGTEAFF
TRBV20-1	TRBJ2-5	TRBD1	.	TGCAGTGCTCCATTATGGACAGGGGAAGAGACCCAGTACTTC	CSAPLWTGEETQYF
TRBV27	TRBJ2-6	.	.	TGTGCCAGCAGTTTAGCAGTCACTGGGGCCAACGTCCTGACTTTC	CASSLAVTGANVLTF
TRBV28	TRBJ2-7	.	.	TGTGCCAGCAGTTTCCCCTCCGTGGGGCGGCCTGGCTTAGTCGGTGACGAGCAGTACTTC	CASSFPSVGRPGLVGDEQYF
TRBV9	TRBJ2-7	.	.	TGTGCCAGCAGCGCGACTCAACTGAGCTCCTACGAGCAGTACTTC	CASSATQLSSYEQYF
TRBV7-2	TRBJ1-5	.	.	TGTGCCAGCAGCTTGAAGAAAGATCAGCCCCAGCATTTT	CASSLKKDQPQHF
TRBV3-1	TRBJ1-6	.	.	TGTGCCAGCAGCCAGAGGACAGACAATAATTCACCCCTCCACTTT	CASSQRTDNNSPLHF
TRBV5-1	TRBJ1-2	TRBD1	.	TGCGCCAGCAGCTTTACAGGGGGCGAAGGCTACACCTTC	CASSFTGGEGYTF
TRBV18	TRBJ2-5	TRBD2	few	TGTGCCAGCTCACTATATCTAACGGGAGGCTATCAAGAGACCCAGTACTTC	CASSLYLTGGYQETQYF
TRBV7-2	TRBJ2-7	.	few	TGTGCCAGCAGCTTCAAACTGGGGGCGGGAGAGCAGTACTTC	CASSFKLGAGEQYF
TRBV18	TRBJ2-4	.	.	TGTGCCAGCTCACCAGAGAGATTAGCCAAAAACATTCAGTACTTC	CASSPERLAKNIQYF
TRBV4-1	TRBJ2-7	TRBD1	.	TGCGCCAGCAGTCTGAGGGGACAGGGCCCTTTCGGGAGCTCCTACGAGCAGTACTTC	CASSLRGQGPFGSSYEQYF
TRBV3-1	TRBJ1-2	.	.	TGTGCCAGCAGCCAGGACGCGGGGGCGGACTATGGCTACACCTTC	CASSQDAGADYGYTF
TRBV20-1	TRBJ2-7	TRBD1	few	TGCAGTGCAGGGACAGGGGGTTTAGACTACGAGCGGTACTTC	CSAGTGGLDYERYF
TRBV10-3	TRBJ2-7	TRBD1	.	TGTGCCATCAGGGGGGACAGTGGAGTCTACGAGCAGTACTTC	CAIRGDSGVYEQYF
TRBV5-4	TRBJ2-5	.	.	TGTGCCAGCAGCCCCAGGGGTTTCGAGACCCAGTACTTC	CASSPRGFETQYF
TRBV28	TRBJ2-5	TRBD1	.	TGTGCCAGCAGTGCCCCTCCGGGACAGGACGAGACCCAGTACTTC	CASSAPPGQDETQYF
TRBV27	TRBJ2-7	.	.	TGTGCCAGCAGGAGGGAGTACTCCTACAATGAGCAGTACTTC	CASRREYSYNEQYF
TRBV7-8	TRBJ2-3	.	.	TGTGCCAGCAGCTTAATTCGTGGCACAGATACGCAGTATTTT	CASSLIRGTDTQYF
TRBV7-2	TRBJ2-7	.	.	TGTGCCAGCAGCTTAGTGGCGGGGCCTCCCGGTGGGGAGCAGTACTTC	CASSLVAGPPGGEQYF
TRBV7-9	TRBJ1-5	.	.	TGTGCCAGCAGCTTAGGGGATTCGGGCAATCAGCCCCAGCATTTT	CASSLGDSGNQPQHF
TRBV18	TRBJ2-7	.	.	TGTGCCAGCTCACCGTCCGGGGCAGTAACCTACGAGCAGTACTTC	CASSPSGAVTYEQYF
TRBV21-1	TRBJ2-1	.	.	TGTGCCCGACGAGACCCTAGGAGCGGGAGGGCTTACAATGAGCAGTTCTTC	CARRDPRSGRAYNEQFF